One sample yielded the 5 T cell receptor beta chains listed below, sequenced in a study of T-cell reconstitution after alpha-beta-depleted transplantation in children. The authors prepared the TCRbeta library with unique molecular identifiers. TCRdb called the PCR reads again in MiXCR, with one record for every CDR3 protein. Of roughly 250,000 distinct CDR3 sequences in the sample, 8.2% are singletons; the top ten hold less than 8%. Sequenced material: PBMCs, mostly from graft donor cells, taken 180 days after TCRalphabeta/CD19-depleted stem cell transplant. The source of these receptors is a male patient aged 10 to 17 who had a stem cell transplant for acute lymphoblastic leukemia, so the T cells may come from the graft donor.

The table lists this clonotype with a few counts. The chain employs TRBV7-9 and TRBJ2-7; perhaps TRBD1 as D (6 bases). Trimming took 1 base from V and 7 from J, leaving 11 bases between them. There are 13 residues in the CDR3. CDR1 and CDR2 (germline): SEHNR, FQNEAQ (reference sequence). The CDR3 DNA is TGTGCCAGCAGCTTAGACAGGGTAGGGGAGCAGTACTTC. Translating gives CASSLDRVGEQYF.

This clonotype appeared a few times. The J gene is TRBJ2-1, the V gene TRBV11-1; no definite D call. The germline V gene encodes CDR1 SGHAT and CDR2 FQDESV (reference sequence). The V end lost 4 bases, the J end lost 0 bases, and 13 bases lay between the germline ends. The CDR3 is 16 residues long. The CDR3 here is CASSSDPSSSYNEQFF. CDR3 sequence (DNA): TGTGCCAGCAGCTCGGACCCATCTAGCTCCTACAATGAGCAGTTCTTC.

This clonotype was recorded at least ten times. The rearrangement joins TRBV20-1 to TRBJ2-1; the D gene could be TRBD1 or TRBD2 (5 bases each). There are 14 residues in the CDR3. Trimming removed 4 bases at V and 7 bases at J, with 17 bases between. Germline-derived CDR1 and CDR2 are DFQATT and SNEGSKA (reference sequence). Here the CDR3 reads CSATPLGRINEQFF. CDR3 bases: TGCAGTGCTACCCCCCTGGGACGGATAAATGAGCAGTTCTTC.

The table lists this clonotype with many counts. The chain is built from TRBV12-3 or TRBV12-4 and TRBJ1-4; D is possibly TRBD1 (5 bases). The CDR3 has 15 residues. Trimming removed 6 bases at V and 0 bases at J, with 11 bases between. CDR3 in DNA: TGTGCCAGCAGCTGGGGCTTTGCAACTAATGAAAAACTGTTTTTT. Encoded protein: CASSWGFATNEKLFF.

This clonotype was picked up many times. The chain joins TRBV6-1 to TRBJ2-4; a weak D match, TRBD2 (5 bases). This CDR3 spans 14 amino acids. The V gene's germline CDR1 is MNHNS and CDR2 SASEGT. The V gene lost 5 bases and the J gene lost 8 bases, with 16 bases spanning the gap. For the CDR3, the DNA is TGTGCCAGCAGTAGAAGGGTATCCGGGGACATTCAGTACTTC. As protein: CASSRRVSGDIQYF.